The 16 T cell receptor beta chains below come from one sample, sequenced in a study of blood T cell repertoires in COVID-19. Method: immunoSEQ multiplex PCR; TCRdb's copy keeps in-frame clones and lacks some. The sample contains approximately 120,000 clones, roughly four fifths of which appear only once. The sample was PBMCs or T cells enriched from blood (not recorded which). These receptors were obtained from a man aged 30-40 years who had recovered from COVID-19.

This sequence joins TRBV2 and TRBJ1-1, with D tentatively TRBD1 (5 bases). Germline CDR1 SNHLY, CDR2 FYNNEI. This CDR3 has 12 amino acids. Trimming pared 6 bases from V and 6 bases from J, leaving 11 bases between. The DNA for the CDR3 is TGTGCCAGCAGCTCAGGGCTACCTGAAGCTTTCTTT. Translated: CASSSGLPEAFF.

The chain uses TRBV12-3 or TRBV12-4 and TRBJ2-7; D uncertain. This CDR3 has 13 amino acids. Between the trimmed V and J ends, which lost 3 bases and 2 bases, there was a span of 8 bases. The CDR3: CASSLYSPYEQYF. The CDR3 DNA sequence: TGTGCCAGCAGTTTGTATTCTCCCTACGAGCAGTACTTC.

The J gene is TRBJ2-3, the V gene TRBV4-1; D is possibly TRBD2 (6 bases). CDR1 is MGHRA and CDR2 is YSYEKL in the germline V gene. The CDR3 is made up of 15 amino acids. Trimming left V 3 bases short and J 0 bases short, with 10 bases between. CDR3 nucleotide sequence: TGCGCCAGCAGCCACGCCGGGACTAGCACAGATACGCAGTATTTT. Protein sequence: CASSHAGTSTDTQYF.

The chain combines TRBV5-1 with TRBJ2-3; TRBD2 aligns across 13 bases. Germline assignment: CDR1 SGHRS and CDR2 YFSETQ. The CDR3 covers 18 residues. Germline trimming cut 0 bases from V and 3 bases from J; bases unmatched to any gene: 7. In nucleotides, the CDR3 is TGCGCCAGCAGCTTGGGACTAGCGGGGGGAGTACGGACAGATACGCAGTATTTT. Its protein product is CASSLGLAGGVRTDTQYF.

This CDR3 is CASSLGDITNYGYTF. The CDR3 DNA is TGCGCCAGCAGCTTGGGAGACATCACGAACTATGGCTACACCTTC. The chain has TRBV5-1 and TRBJ1-2; no firm D call. The CDR3 contains 15 residues. Germline V gene lookup returns CDR1 SGHRS and CDR2 YFSETQ. Trimming stripped 0 bases from V and 2 bases from J, with 11 bases between.

This clone was observed a handful of times. V and J are TRBV4-1 and TRBJ1-6; D ambiguous. V dropped 0 bases and J dropped 5 bases, with 8 bases sitting between them. Germline assignment: CDR1 MGHRA and CDR2 YSYEKL. The CDR3 contains 15 residues. The CDR3: CASSQDGVNNSPLHF. The CDR3 bases are TGCGCCAGCAGCCAAGACGGTGTAAATAATTCACCCCTCCACTTT.

There are a few counts of this clone. The chain employs TRBV6-1 and TRBJ2-5; the D gene is possibly TRBD2 (6 bases). The CDR3 has 14 residues. Trimming shortened V by 1 base and J by 2 bases, and 8 bases separated the two germline ends. Per germline, CDR1 MNHNS and CDR2 SASEGT. DNA of the CDR3: TGTGCCAGCAGTGAAGGTAGCGGTCAAGAGACCCAGTACTTC. Its translation is CASSEGSGQETQYF.

The J gene is TRBJ2-1, the V gene TRBV9; D may be TRBD1 (5 bases). V was pared by 0 bases and J by 4 bases, with 17 bases between. This CDR3 is 17 amino acids long. Germline CDR1 SGDLS, CDR2 YYNGEE. The CDR3 here is CASSVATGPSLYNEQFF. The CDR3 coding sequence is TGTGCCAGCAGCGTAGCTACAGGCCCCTCTCTGTACAATGAGCAGTTCTTC.

The chain has TRBV10-3 and TRBJ1-4; possibly TRBD1 for D (5 bases). Germline V gives CDR1 ENHRY, CDR2 SYGVKD. The CDR3 totals 17 residues. The V end lost 2 bases, the J end lost 7 bases, and 20 bases lay between the germline ends. The DNA for the CDR3 is TGTGCCATCAGTGAGCGGCCCGGCCTGGGGGAGGTTGAAAAACTGTTTTTT. Protein product: CAISERPGLGEVEKLFF.

The rearrangement uses TRBV20-1 and TRBJ1-5; 9 bases agree with TRBD1. CDR1 is DFQATT, CDR2 SNEGSKA, per germline (reference sequence). This CDR3 is built from 14 residues. The ends lost 3 bases at V and 4 bases at J; junction bases unmatched: 4. The CDR3 DNA reads as TGCAGTGCTAGTTTACAGGGGGCAAATCAGCCCCAGCATTTT. This gives the protein CSASLQGANQPQHF.

This clone showed up just a few times. The genes are TRBV19 and TRBJ1-5, with TRBD1 matching 7 bases. The CDR3 extends over 16 amino acids. Per germline, CDR1 LNHDA and CDR2 SQIVND (reference sequence). J lost 3 bases, V lost 3 bases, and 8 bases had no gene match. This CDR3 reads CASSIWVGGPNQPQHF. DNA of the CDR3: TGTGCCAGTAGTATTTGGGTAGGGGGCCCCAATCAGCCCCAGCATTTT. Supplemented by reference TRBV19 and TRBJ1-5, the full variable domain reads DGGITQSPKYLFRKEGQNVTLSCEQNLNHDAMYWYRQDPGQGLRLIYYSQIVNDFQKGDIAEGYSVSREKKESFPLTVTSAQKNPTAFYLCASSIWVGGPNQPQHFGDGTRLSIL.

The chain links TRBV7-4 to TRBJ2-1; 7 nucleotides align to TRBD1. CDR1 is SGHVT, CDR2 SQSDAQ, per germline. The ends lost 5 bases at V and 4 bases at J; junction bases unmatched: 8. The CDR3 covers 15 residues. The CDR3 region is CASSAPGTEYNEQFF. Written as DNA, the CDR3 is TGTGCCAGCAGCGCCCCCGGGACAGAATACAATGAGCAGTTCTTC. The full variable domain, in which reference TRBV7-4 and TRBJ2-1 provide the parts outside the CDR3, is GAGVSQSPRYKVAKRGRDVALRCDSISGHVTLYWYRQTLGQGSEVLTYSQSDAQRDKSGRPSGRFSAERPERSVSTLKIQRTEQGDSAVYLCASSAPGTEYNEQFFGPGTRLTVL.

A few counts support this clone. The chain is built from TRBV4-2 and TRBJ2-1, with D possibly being TRBD2 (5 bases). Germline assignment: CDR1 LGHNA and CDR2 YNFKEQ. This CDR3 comprises 16 residues. Trimming removed 0 bases at V and 3 bases at J, with 12 bases between. The DNA of the CDR3 is TGTGCCAGCAGCCAAGAAGAGGGAGTGGGCTACAATGAGCAGTTCTTC. Protein product: CASSQEEGVGYNEQFF.

The chain links TRBV28 to TRBJ1-1, with a tentative D call TRBD1 (5 bases). The germline V and J ends were trimmed by 6 bases and 8 bases, with 16 bases remaining between them. CDR3 length: 13 residues. CDR1 and CDR2 from the germline V gene are MDHEN and SYDVKM. CDR3 loop: CASRISGIAEAFF. CDR3 nucleotides: TGTGCCAGCAGGATTTCAGGGATAGCCGAAGCTTTCTTT. The entire variable domain, with the rest obtained from reference TRBV28 and TRBJ1-1, is as follows: DVKVTQSSRYLVKRTGEKVFLECVQDMDHENMFWYRQDPGLGLRLIYFSYDVKMKEKGDIPEGYSVSREKKERFSLILESASTNQTSMYLCASRISGIAEAFFGQGTRLTVV.

The chain carries TRBV5-1 and TRBJ2-1, with 9 bases aligning to TRBD1. Trimming removed 4 bases from V and 4 bases from J; junction bases left unmatched: 9. The length of the CDR3 is 16 residues. Per germline, CDR1 SGHRS and CDR2 YFSETQ. The CDR3 bases are TGCGCCAGCAGCCTCCAACCGGGACAGGGTTACAATGAGCAGTTCTTC. Translation gives CASSLQPGQGYNEQFF.

V usage is TRBV6-5 and J usage is TRBJ2-7; 10 bases map to TRBD1. The CDR3 runs to 15 residues. CDR1 MNHEY and CDR2 SVGAGI come from the germline V gene. J gave up 4 bases and V 3 bases, and 6 bases lay outside the gene matches. The CDR3 DNA follows: TGTGCCAGCAGTTATGTGGGACAGGGGAAGTACGAGCAGTACTTC. Translated: CASSYVGQGKYEQYF.